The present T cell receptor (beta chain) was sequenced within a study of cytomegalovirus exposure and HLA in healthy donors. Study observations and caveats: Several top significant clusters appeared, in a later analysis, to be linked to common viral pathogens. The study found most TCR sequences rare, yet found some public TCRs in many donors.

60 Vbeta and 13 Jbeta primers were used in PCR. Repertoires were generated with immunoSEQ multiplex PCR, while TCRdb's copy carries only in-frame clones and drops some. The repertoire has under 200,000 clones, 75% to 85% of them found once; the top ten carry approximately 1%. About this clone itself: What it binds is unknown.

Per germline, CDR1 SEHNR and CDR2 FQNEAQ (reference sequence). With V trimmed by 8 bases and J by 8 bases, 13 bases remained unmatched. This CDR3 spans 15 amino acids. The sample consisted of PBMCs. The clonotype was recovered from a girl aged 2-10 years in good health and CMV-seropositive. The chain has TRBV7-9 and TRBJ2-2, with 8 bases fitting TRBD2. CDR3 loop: CASAPPGGPRGELFF. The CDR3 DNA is TGTGCCAGCGCCCCCCCGGGAGGGCCACGGGGGGAGCTGTTTTTT.